This T cell receptor (beta chain) is from a study of CD8+ T cells in alopecia areata. CDR1 is GTSNPN and CDR2 is SVGIG in the germline V gene (reference sequence). This CDR3 spans 12 amino acids. V was clipped by 2 bases and J by 0 bases, with 3 bases between them. cDNA prepared by RNA extraction and subsequent reverse transcription served as the template for sequencing. TCRdb's table, derived via immunoSEQ multiplex PCR, lists solely in-frame clones and lacks some. The table has roughly 100,000 clones, around 86% seen once. The treatment: oral pan-JAK inhibitor, 5-10 mg twice daily. Material: CD8+ T cells sorted from blood, obtained at approximately week 31, from a patient treated with tofacitinib. The clonotype originates from a human donor with alopecia areata. V usage is TRBV30 and J usage is TRBJ2-3; D remains ambiguous. The CDR3 DNA sequence: TGTGCCTGGAGTAGGAGCACAGATACGCAGTATTTT. Translated, it gives CAWSRSTDTQYF.